A selection of T cell receptor beta chains follows, all from one sample in a study of blood T cell repertoires in COVID-19. Only in-frame clones appear in the TCRdb table, and some are missing; sequencing was by immunoSEQ multiplex PCR. The repertoire holds roughly 76,000 clones, with 75% as singletons. Specimen: peripheral blood. Receptors originate from a man in his 70s with acute or convalescent COVID-19. Each CDR3 is given with its conserved first and last residue. A D gene is named only where the DNA matches it firmly. Size tells how often a clone was seen (once, few, many) or the class of an expanded clone, and some rows leave it out.

-,few,TRBJ2-7,TRBV3-1/TRBV3-2,TGTGCCAGCAGCCAAGATATGGCTTCGCGGGAGCAGTACTTC,CASSQDMASREQYF
TRBD1,-,TRBJ2-2,TRBV2,TGTGCCAGCAGTAAGGACAGGGCGAACACCGGGGAGCTGTTTTTT,CASSKDRANTGELFF
TRBD1,many,TRBJ1-5,TRBV6-2/TRBV6-3,TGTGCCAGCAGTTCCGACAGGGCCCAGCCCCAGCATTTT,CASSSDRAQPQHF
TRBD1,once,TRBJ1-1,TRBV2,TGTGCCAGCAGTGTCGGACAGGGGAGGGCTGAAGCTTTCTTT,CASSVGQGRAEAFF
TRBD1,-,TRBJ2-1,TRBV5-4,TGTGCCAGCAGCTTACAGGGGGCGTCGTACAATGAGCAGTTCTTC,CASSLQGASYNEQFF
-,-,TRBJ2-1,TRBV7-3,TGTGCCAGCAGCCCGGGACTGTCGGGGGATGAGCAGTTCTTC,CASSPGLSGDEQFF
-,-,TRBJ2-7,TRBV28,TGTGCCAGCAGTTTATGGCAGTACTCCTACGAGCAGTACTTC,CASSLWQYSYEQYF
-,-,TRBJ2-5,TRBV19,TGTGCCAGTAGTAACATCCAAGAGACCCAGTACTTC,CASSNIQETQYF
-,-,TRBJ1-1,TRBV18,TGTGCCAGCTCACCACGCAGAAACACTGAAGCTTTCTTT,CASSPRRNTEAFF
TRBD1,-,TRBJ1-2,TRBV28,TGTGCCAGCAGCTATGACGACAGGGAAAACTATGGCTACACCTTC,CASSYDDRENYGYTF
-,-,TRBJ2-1,TRBV6-6,TGTGCCAGCAGTTACTCCGGCCCGTCGGGCAATGAGCAGTTCTTC,CASSYSGPSGNEQFF
-,-,TRBJ2-3,TRBV29-1,TGCAGCGTTGCGGGGAGCACAGATACGCAGTATTTT,CSVAGSTDTQYF
TRBD2,-,TRBJ2-5,TRBV20-1,TGCAGTGCTAGTCTGGCGGGAGTGGGAGAGACCCAGTACTTC,CSASLAGVGETQYF
TRBD1,-,TRBJ2-7,TRBV7-9,TGTGCCAGCAGCACAGGGGCCCCCTCCTACGAGCAGTACTTC,CASSTGAPSYEQYF
-,-,TRBJ2-2,TRBV5-1,TGCGCCAGCAGCTCGCAGGGAACCGGGGAGCTGTTTTTT,CASSSQGTGELFF
-,-,TRBJ2-1,TRBV18,TGTGCCAGCTCACCCCCGGGGAGCGCCTACAATGAGCAGTTCTTC,CASSPPGSAYNEQFF
TRBD2,-,TRBJ2-7,TRBV27,TGTGCCAGCAGAACCCGGGGGGGGACGGCCTACGAGCAGTACTTC,CASRTRGGTAYEQYF
-,few,TRBJ2-3,TRBV11-3,TGTGCCAGCTCCCCCCGCGGGGATGACACAGATACGCAGTATTTT,CASSPRGDDTDTQYF
-,-,TRBJ2-1,TRBV20-1,TGCAGCATTTGGAGAGATGAGCAGTTCTTC,CSIWRDEQFF
-,-,TRBJ2-7,TRBV10-1,TGCGCCAGCAGTGAGGGGGGGACAGTAAGCGAGCAGTACTTC,CASSEGGTVSEQYF
TRBD1,many,TRBJ2-2,TRBV7-3,TGTGCCAGCAGCTTAAGACAGGGGGGCACCGGGGAGCTGTTTTTT,CASSLRQGGTGELFF
TRBD1,-,TRBJ2-1,TRBV19,TGTGCCAGTGGACAGGGGTTAACCTACAATGAGCAGTTCTTC,CASGQGLTYNEQFF
TRBD2,-,TRBJ2-2,TRBV6-4,TGTGCCAGCAGTTTAGCGGGAGCTACCGGGGAGCTGTTTTTT,CASSLAGATGELFF
TRBD2,few,TRBJ2-1,TRBV19,TGTGCCAGTAGTACAAGCGGGACTACCGATTACAATGAGCAGTTCTTC,CASSTSGTTDYNEQFF
TRBD2,-,TRBJ2-7,TRBV5-1,TGCGCCAGCAGCTTGAGTTCTAGCGGGACCTACGAGCAGTACTTC,CASSLSSSGTYEQYF
TRBD1,once,TRBJ2-5,TRBV3-1/TRBV3-2,TGTGCCAGCAGCCAAGTGCGGGACAGGGGGCGGGAGACCCAGTACTTC,CASSQVRDRGRETQYF
-,-,TRBJ2-5,TRBV7-2,TGTGCCAGCAGCCGCGAGGGCCAAGAGACCCAGTACTTC,CASSREGQETQYF
-,-,TRBJ1-1,TRBV14,TGTGCCAGCAGCCCACAGGGCGGAAGCACTGAAGCTTTCTTT,CASSPQGGSTEAFF
-,-,TRBJ2-1,TRBV10-3,TGTGCCATCAGTGTCAATTGGCGTGACAACAATGAGCAGTTCTTC,CAISVNWRDNNEQFF
TRBD1,-,TRBJ1-1,TRBV27,TGTGCCAGCAGTGGGCGAGGGGACAGCACTGAAGCTTTCTTT,CASSGRGDSTEAFF
TRBD1,-,TRBJ1-5,TRBV7-9,TGTGCCAGCAGCCCTTTACAGGGGAGTCAGCCCCAGCATTTT,CASSPLQGSQPQHF
TRBD2,many,TRBJ2-1,TRBV11-2,TGTGCCAGCAGCCCCCCGGAGGCGGGGAGCGGGAGGAGGTTCTTC,CASSPPEAGSGRRFF
-,-,TRBJ2-7,TRBV7-8,TGTGCCAGCAGCTTAGGAGGGCTAGCGATGTTGGGCGAGCAGTACTTC,CASSLGGLAMLGEQYF
-,-,TRBJ2-2,TRBV19,TGTGCCAGTAGTATAGAGGGGCAGAACACCGGGGAGCTGTTTTTT,CASSIEGQNTGELFF
TRBD2,-,TRBJ2-1,TRBV7-2,TGTGCCAGCAGCTTAGCTGCGGGAGGATCCTACAATGAGCAGTTCTTC,CASSLAAGGSYNEQFF
TRBD2,few,TRBJ2-7,TRBV28,TGTGCCAGCAAATCCCCAGCGGGAGGACCCTCCTACGAGCAGTACTTC,CASKSPAGGPSYEQYF
-,-,TRBJ1-5,TRBV7-2,TGTGCCAGCAGCTCGATGGAACCCGGGAGCAATCAGCCCCAGCATTTT,CASSSMEPGSNQPQHF
-,-,TRBJ1-2,TRBV24-1,TGTGCCACCAGTGATTCTCCAGGGTATGGCTACACCTTC,CATSDSPGYGYTF
TRBD2,-,TRBJ2-5,TRBV20-1,TGCAGTGCTAGTCTTGCGGGAGGGGGGGAGACCCAGTACTTC,CSASLAGGGETQYF
-,-,TRBJ2-1,TRBV27,TGTGCCAGCAGTTCGAGGGGGGGTGAGCAGTTCTTC,CASSSRGGEQFF
-,-,TRBJ2-7,TRBV7-2,TGTGCCAGCAGCTTACGAATGACGTGGGAGAGCGCCTACGAGCAGTACTTC,CASSLRMTWESAYEQYF
TRBD2,-,TRBJ2-7,TRBV6-5,TGTGCCAGCACCCAGGCGGGGGACCAGCAGTACTTC,CASTQAGDQQYF
-,-,TRBJ2-1,TRBV25-1,TGTGCCAGCGCCTCCGGGACAAAGTCCTACAATGAGCAGTTCTTC,CASASGTKSYNEQFF
TRBD2,-,TRBJ2-7,TRBV10-3,TGTGCCATCAGTGGGCGACTAGCGGCCTACGAGCAGTACTTC,CAISGRLAAYEQYF
TRBD1,few,TRBJ1-1,TRBV11-2,TGTGCCAGCAGCTTAGCGGACAGGGGGAACACTGAAGCTTTCTTT,CASSLADRGNTEAFF
TRBD2,-,TRBJ2-1,TRBV5-1,TGCGCCAGCAGCCCATTTGTGACTAGCGGGAGTCCCAATGAGCAGTTCTTC,CASSPFVTSGSPNEQFF
TRBD2,-,TRBJ2-1,TRBV5-1,TGCGCCAGCAGCCAGGGACTAGCGGAAAGCTCCTACAATGAGCAGTTCTTC,CASSQGLAESSYNEQFF